These 17 T cell receptor beta chains were all obtained from the same sample, sequenced in a study of cytomegalovirus exposure and HLA in healthy donors. 60 Vbeta and 13 Jbeta primers were used in PCR. TCRdb's copy holds only in-frame clones and misses some; the assay was immunoSEQ multiplex PCR. This repertoire shows around 200,000 clones, 75% to 90% found once; its top ten account for approximately 0.31%. The sample consisted of PBMCs. The receptors derive from a woman in her twenties or thirties in good health and CMV-seronegative.

Here the CDR3 reads CASSSGLAGEQYF. CDR3 DNA: TGTGCCAGCAGCTCGGGACTAGCTGGCGAGCAGTACTTC. This chain joins TRBV7-6 and TRBJ2-7, with 9 positions matching TRBD2. CDR3 length: 13 residues. V trimming: 4 bases; J trimming: 6 bases; junction bases outside the gene matches: 4. Germline V lookup: CDR1 SGHVS, CDR2 FNYEAQ.

This chain links TRBV25-1 with TRBJ2-2, with TRBD1 identical over 8 bases. J was trimmed by 1 base and V by 6 bases; bases with no gene match: 7. CDR1 is MGHDK and CDR2 is SYGVNS in the germline V gene. The CDR3 extends over 16 amino acids. The CDR3 DNA reads as TGTGCCAGCAGACCCTACGGACAGGGGAACACCGGGGAGCTGTTTTTT. It yields the protein CASRPYGQGNTGELFF. The entire variable domain, with the rest obtained from reference TRBV25-1 and TRBJ2-2, is as follows: EADIYQTPRYLVIGTGKKITLECSQTMGHDKMYWYQQDPGMELHLIHYSYGVNSTEKGDLSSESTVSRIRTEHFPLTLESARPSHTSQYLCASRPYGQGNTGELFFGEGSRLTVL.

On this clone: One end of the junction varies from germline; a read error may be responsible. This chain joins TRBV7-9 and TRBJ2-5; the match to TRBD2 covers 9 bases. The length of the CDR3 is 14 residues. CDR1 is SEHNR and CDR2 is FQNEAQ in the germline V gene (reference sequence). CDR3 residues: CASTLAGVQETQYF. In nucleotides, the CDR3 is TGTGCCAGCACCTTAGCGGGAGTCCAAGAGACCCAGTACTTC.

The chain is built from TRBV4-2 and TRBJ2-7; weak D call: TRBD2 (6 bases). The germline V gene has CDR1 LGHNA and CDR2 YNFKEQ. CDR3 size: 15 residues. Trimming took 0 bases from V and 2 from J, leaving 11 bases between them. The CDR3 coding sequence is TGTGCCAGCAGCCAAGATTCGGGGGAGACCTACGAGCAGTACTTC. Translation: CASSQDSGETYEQYF.

The chain couples TRBV18 to TRBJ2-2, with TRBD2 as a possible D gene (6 bases). V lost 1 base, J lost 4 bases, and 13 bases lay in between. Germline assignment: CDR1 KGHSH and CDR2 LQKENI. The CDR3 consists of 16 residues. The CDR3 sequence is CASSPLGGLGTGELFF. DNA for the CDR3: TGTGCCAGCTCACCACTCGGAGGGCTAGGCACCGGGGAGCTGTTTTTT. The full variable domain, in which reference TRBV18 and TRBJ2-2 provide the parts outside the CDR3, is NAGVMQNPRHLVRRRGQEARLRCSPMKGHSHVYWYRQLPEEGLKFMVYLQKENIIDESGMPKERFSAEFPKEGPSILRIQQVVRGDSAAYFCASSPLGGLGTGELFFGEGSRLTVL.

The chain is built from TRBV6-5 and TRBJ2-2; D gene unclear. CDR3 length: 16 amino acids. Germline-derived CDR1 and CDR2 are MNHEY and SVGAGI. The ends were cut back, 2 bases at V and 3 bases at J, with 13 bases in the middle. CDR3 in DNA: TGTGCCAGCAGTTACACGTACCGAATAGACACCGGGGAGCTGTTTTTT. As protein: CASSYTYRIDTGELFF.

This chain joins TRBV7-2 and TRBJ2-1, with 9 bases aligning to TRBD1. Per germline, CDR1 SGHTA and CDR2 FQGNSA. V dropped 6 bases and J dropped 9; count of bases not matched to a gene: 9. This CDR3 is built from 14 residues. DNA of the CDR3: TGTGCCAGCAGTCCCGGGACAGGGATGCGTGAGCAGTTCTTC. Protein sequence: CASSPGTGMREQFF.

This clone came up a few times. The chain employs TRBV19 and TRBJ1-3, with D perhaps matching TRBD1 (5 bases). The germline V gene has CDR1 LNHDA and CDR2 SQIVND (reference sequence). The CDR3 contains 16 residues. V was cut by 6 bases and J by 3 bases, with 18 bases left in between. The CDR3 loop is CASSDGRGVYGNTIYF. The CDR3 DNA reads as TGTGCCAGTAGCGATGGAAGGGGCGTTTATGGAAACACCATATATTTT.

The chain is built from TRBV25-1 and TRBJ2-1, with D possibly being TRBD2 (6 bases). Trimming cost V 6 bases and J 8 bases, with 14 bases left between them. Germline lookup yields CDR1 MGHDK and CDR2 SYGVNS. This CDR3 region has 13 residues. This chain's CDR3 is CASRAWGTDEQFF. CDR3 sequence (DNA): TGTGCCAGCAGGGCTTGGGGGACTGATGAGCAGTTCTTC.

The chain has TRBV5-4 and TRBJ1-1; tentative D call: TRBD1 (5 bases). Germline loops: CDR1 SGHNT, CDR2 YYREEE (reference sequence). This CDR3 spans 14 amino acids. Trimming removed 3 bases at V and 0 bases at J, with 9 bases between. CDR3 protein: CASSWGDLNTEAFF. The CDR3 bases are TGTGCCAGCAGCTGGGGGGATCTGAACACTGAAGCTTTCTTT.

The chain joins TRBV5-1 to TRBJ2-1; TRBD2 matches 8 bases. V was pared by 4 bases and J by 8 bases, with 14 bases of the junction left unmatched. Germline V CDR1 and CDR2: SGHRS, YFSETQ. There are 16 residues in the CDR3. The CDR3 sequence is CASSVSPRREVDEQFF. The DNA for the CDR3 is TGCGCCAGCAGCGTATCCCCACGGCGGGAGGTAGATGAGCAGTTCTTC.

The rearrangement links TRBV7-3 to TRBJ2-7, with 8 bases that match TRBD1. The CDR3 loop spans 15 amino acids. The ends lost 5 bases at V and 2 bases at J; junction bases unmatched: 8. Germline values: CDR1 SGHTA, CDR2 FQGTGA. CDR3 coding DNA: TGTGCCAGCAGCCCAGGGGGCCCCGGGGCCTACGAGCAGTACTTC. Its protein is CASSPGGPGAYEQYF.

V and J are TRBV9 and TRBJ1-1, with no clear D. The CDR3 sequence is 15 residues long. Germline assignment: CDR1 SGDLS and CDR2 YYNGEE. Trimming shortened V by 4 bases and J by 3 bases, and 16 bases separated the two germline ends. CDR3 in amino acids: CASSRSPGLDTEAFF. The CDR3 DNA sequence: TGTGCCAGCAGCCGTAGCCCGGGATTAGACACTGAAGCTTTCTTT.

The chain is built from TRBV11-2 and TRBJ2-1; D ambiguous. The CDR3 spans 12 residues. V was pared by 3 bases and J by 7 bases, with 7 bases between. Germline V CDR1 and CDR2: SGHAT, FQNNGV. The CDR3 DNA sequence: TGTGCCAGCAGCTTCTACGCTAATGAGCAGTTCTTC. Residues: CASSFYANEQFF.

The rearrangement links TRBV28 to TRBJ2-6, with 9 bases identical to TRBD1. The CDR3 consists of 18 residues. Unmatched junction bases numbered 9, after V lost 6 bases and J lost 0 bases. Germline CDR1 MDHEN, CDR2 SYDVKM. The CDR3 sequence is CASRPRTGAPSGANVLTF. For the CDR3, the DNA is TGTGCCAGCAGGCCCCGGACAGGGGCCCCCTCTGGGGCCAACGTCCTGACTTTC.

The chain combines TRBV20-1 with TRBJ2-5; 7 positions match TRBD2. V lost 7 bases, J lost 4 bases, and 3 bases stayed unmatched. There are 11 residues in the CDR3. Germline V gene sequence: CDR1 DFQATT, CDR2 SNEGSKA (reference sequence). CDR3 sequence reads: CSVRGGETQYF. The CDR3 nucleotides are TGCAGTGTCCGCGGGGGAGAGACCCAGTACTTC.

J is TRBJ1-1 and V is TRBV7-3; the D gene is possibly TRBD1 (5 bases). CDR1 is SGHTA, CDR2 FQGTGA, per germline. The CDR3 contains 13 residues. V lost 0 bases to trimming and J lost 3 bases, with 5 bases between them. The CDR3 region is CASSLTGDTEAFF. The CDR3 DNA reads as TGTGCCAGCAGCTTAACAGGGGACACTGAAGCTTTCTTT.